A single sample gave rise to the 29 T cell receptor beta chains below, sequenced in a study of OX40 agonist ivuxolimab in advanced cancers. Assay used: immunoSEQ multiplex PCR; TCRdb lists only in-frame clones, some missing. This sample yields around 83,000 clones, of which about 89% are seen a single time; about 1.7% belongs to the top ten. Sample: CD4+ or CD8+ T cells sorted from blood, taken in a trial of the OX40 agonist ivuxolimab. Every receptor here comes from an adult with an advanced solid tumor such as melanoma, head and neck, liver or kidney cancer.

CDR3: CASTQVGTPAKEQYF. The CDR3 nucleotides are TGTGCCAGCACCCAAGTGGGGACACCCGCCAAGGAGCAGTACTTC. The V and J genes are TRBV7-8 and TRBJ2-7; TRBD1 is a possible D gene (6 bases). Trimming removed 7 bases at V and 7 bases at J, with 23 bases between. The CDR3 contains 15 residues. Germline CDR1 SGHVS, CDR2 FQNEAQ.

The chain combines TRBV7-2 with TRBJ2-2; D is unclear. Between the trimmed V and J ends, which lost 3 bases and 3 bases, there was a span of 5 bases. The CDR3 is 13 residues long. Germline V CDR1 and CDR2: SGHTA, FQGNSA. CDR3 DNA: TGTGCCAGCAGCTTGAGGTACACCGGGGAGCTGTTTTTT. Its translation is CASSLRYTGELFF.

The chain carries TRBV15 and TRBJ1-1, with TRBD1 matching over 7 bases. The CDR3 spans 15 residues. Germline lookup yields CDR1 LNHNV and CDR2 YYDKDF (reference sequence). With V trimmed by 2 bases and J by 3 bases, 6 bases remained unmatched. This CDR3 is CATSRLQGRDTEAFF. In DNA, the CDR3 is TGTGCCACCAGCAGACTACAGGGGAGGGACACTGAAGCTTTCTTT.

The chain combines TRBV7-9 with TRBJ2-7; the D is unclear. This CDR3 is built from 13 residues. V was trimmed by 5 bases and J by 2 bases, leaving 10 bases between them. Per germline, CDR1 SEHNR and CDR2 FQNEAQ (reference sequence). CDR3 residues: CASSPAWPYEQYF. The CDR3 DNA follows: TGTGCCAGCAGCCCCGCCTGGCCCTACGAGCAGTACTTC. Based on the CDR3 plus reference TRBV7-9 and TRBJ2-7, the full variable domain is DTGVSQNPRHKITKRGQNVTFRCDPISEHNRLYWYRQTLGQGPEFLTYFQNEAQLEKSRLLSDRFSAERPKGSFSTLEIQRTEQGDSAMYLCASSPAWPYEQYFGPGTRLTVT.

The rearrangement joins TRBV18 to TRBJ1-3; D is ambiguous. The length of the CDR3 is 18 residues. Germline CDR1 KGHSH, CDR2 LQKENI. Trimming removed 2 bases at V and 0 bases at J, with 17 bases between. This CDR3 is CASSPTFTGSHSGNTIYF. CDR3 DNA sequence: TGTGCCAGCTCACCAACGTTTACCGGGAGCCACTCTGGAAACACCATATATTTT.

The gene calls are TRBV28 and TRBJ2-7, with D perhaps TRBD1 (7 bases). Trimming left V 11 bases short and J 3 bases short, with 20 bases between. Germline V gives CDR1 MDHEN, CDR2 SYDVKM. The CDR3 totals 14 residues. CDR3 sequence: CAVRGAQPVYEQYF. In nucleotides, the CDR3 is TGTGCCGTCAGGGGGGCGCAGCCCGTCTACGAGCAGTACTTC.

V is TRBV15 and J is TRBJ1-5; D unresolved. V lost 0 bases and J lost 5, with 5 bases in between. The germline CDR1 and CDR2 sequences are LNHNV and YYDKDF (reference sequence). The CDR3 has 13 residues. This CDR3 is CATSRDRDQPQHF. The CDR3 DNA sequence: TGTGCCACCAGCAGAGATCGGGATCAGCCCCAGCATTTT.

The chain is built from TRBV10-3 and TRBJ1-2, with D perhaps TRBD1 (6 bases). V shed 3 bases and J shed 4 bases, with 15 bases lying between them. From germline, CDR1 is ENHRY and CDR2 SYGVKD. CDR3 length: 15 amino acids. CDR3 amino acids: CAISELQGNTYGYTF. In nucleotides, the CDR3 is TGTGCCATCAGTGAATTACAGGGAAATACCTATGGCTACACCTTC.

The rearrangement links TRBV11-2 to TRBJ2-5; weak D call: TRBD1 (6 bases). V was cut by 7 bases and J by 5 bases, with 20 bases left in between. In germline, CDR1 is SGHAT, CDR2 FQNNGV. The CDR3 contains 15 residues. CDR3 region: CASTSKAGGEETQYF. The CDR3 DNA is TGTGCCAGCACCTCGAAGGCTGGGGGCGAGGAGACCCAGTACTTC. The whole variable domain, remainder taken from reference TRBV11-2 and TRBJ2-5, is EAGVAQSPRYKIIEKRQSVAFWCNPISGHATLYWYQQILGQGPKLLIQFQNNGVVDDSQLPKDRFSAERLKGVDSTLKIQPAKLEDSAVYLCASTSKAGGEETQYFGPGTRLLVL.

The chain links TRBV6-5 to TRBJ2-2, with D perhaps TRBD1 or TRBD2 (5 bases each). Looked up from germline, CDR1 is MNHEY and CDR2 is SVGAGI. V was clipped by 6 bases and J by 2 bases, with 13 bases between them. The CDR3 runs 15 residues. The CDR3: CASSPGRRNTGELFF. The CDR3 region has the DNA TGTGCCAGCAGCCCGGGGCGGAGAAACACCGGGGAGCTGTTTTTT.

This clone was seen once. The chain links TRBV7-8 to TRBJ1-4, with D possibly being TRBD1 (6 bases). From germline, CDR1 is SGHVS and CDR2 FQNEAQ. This CDR3 region has 19 residues. The germline V and J ends were trimmed by 7 bases and 6 bases, with 30 bases remaining between them. The CDR3 DNA is TGTGCCAGCAAACAGTGGGAGGGGACATCCTCACGGTGGGATGAAAAACTGTTTTTT. Amino acid sequence: CASKQWEGTSSRWDEKLFF.

V and J are TRBV5-1 and TRBJ1-2; D gene ambiguous. The V end was cut by 4 bases, the J end by 6 bases, with 7 bases between. The germline V gene encodes CDR1 SGHRS and CDR2 YFSETQ. The CDR3 runs 11 residues. In nucleotides, the CDR3 is TGCGCCAGCAGCGGGGAGGATGGCTACACCTTC. Its translation is CASSGEDGYTF.

The gene calls are TRBV7-2 and TRBJ1-3; tentatively, D is TRBD1 (5 bases). V was clipped by 3 bases and J by 0 bases, with 12 bases between them. Germline CDR1 SGHTA, CDR2 FQGNSA. CDR3 length equals 16 residues. The CDR3 reads CASSFDSLSSGNTIYF. CDR3 DNA: TGTGCCAGCAGCTTCGACAGCCTTTCCTCTGGAAACACCATATATTTT.

The chain couples TRBV2 to TRBJ2-1; TRBD2 matches 9 bases. Trimming removed 5 bases from V and 4 bases from J; junction bases left unmatched: 9. CDR1 and CDR2 (germline): SNHLY, FYNNEI. The CDR3 is 16 amino acids. CDR3: CASSLRWAGGYNEQFF. CDR3 nucleotides: TGTGCCAGCAGTCTCCGTTGGGCGGGAGGGTACAATGAGCAGTTCTTC.

The rearrangement links TRBV4-2 to TRBJ2-7; D remains ambiguous. The CDR3 has 12 amino acids. V lost 0 bases to trimming and J lost 7 bases, with 7 bases between them. CDR1 is LGHNA and CDR2 is YNFKEQ in the germline V gene. CDR3 sequence: CASSQDSREQYF. Written as DNA, the CDR3 is TGTGCCAGCAGCCAAGATTCCCGTGAGCAGTACTTC.

The J gene is TRBJ2-7, the V gene TRBV6-5; the match to TRBD2 covers 8 bases. The CDR3 runs to 14 residues. Per germline, CDR1 MNHEY and CDR2 SVGAGI. The ends lost 9 bases at V and 0 bases at J; junction bases unmatched: 7. This chain's CDR3 is CASFGGGTSYEQYF. The CDR3 region has the DNA TGTGCCAGTTTTGGCGGGGGGACCTCCTACGAGCAGTACTTC.

The chain couples TRBV7-2 to TRBJ2-2, with a weak D call TRBD2 (6 bases). There are 18 residues in the CDR3. Germline-derived CDR1 and CDR2 are SGHTA and FQGNSA. V was shortened by 3 bases and J by 4 bases, with 21 bases between the two germline ends. The DNA of the CDR3 is TGTGCCAGCAGCTTTGGCGGAGGGCAGGGCCGGAGCACCGGGGAGCTGTTTTTT. Translating it yields CASSFGGGQGRSTGELFF.

In its sample, this clone was seen once. This chain links TRBV14 with TRBJ2-6; 10 bases map to TRBD1. This CDR3 comprises 16 residues. Germline CDR1 reads SGHDN; CDR2 reads FVKESK. Trimming at V came to 4 bases and at J to 4 bases, leaving 4 bases not matched to a gene. The DNA of the CDR3 is TGTGCCAGCAGCCGGGGACAGGGGTACGGGGCCAACGTCCTGACTTTC. Residues: CASSRGQGYGANVLTF. Variable domain in full (rest from reference TRBV14 and TRBJ2-6): EAGVTQFPSHSVIEKGQTVTLRCDPISGHDNLYWYRRVMGKEIKFLLHFVKESKQDESGMPNNRFLAERTGGTYSTLKVQPAELEDSGVYFCASSRGQGYGANVLTFGAGSRLTVL.

The J gene is TRBJ2-3, the V gene TRBV5-1; 7 bases agree with TRBD2. The CDR3 contains 15 residues. Germline trimming cut 4 bases from V and 3 bases from J; bases unmatched to any gene: 8. Germline assignment: CDR1 SGHRS and CDR2 YFSETQ. This CDR3 reads CASSVGSSGTDTQYF. The CDR3 DNA reads as TGCGCCAGCAGCGTGGGGTCTAGCGGAACAGATACGCAGTATTTT.

V and J are TRBV27 and TRBJ2-5; weak D call: TRBD1 (5 bases). The germline V and J ends were trimmed by 6 bases and 2 bases, with 13 bases remaining between them. The CDR3 totals 14 residues. Germline V gene lookup returns CDR1 MNHEY and CDR2 SMNVEV (reference sequence). CDR3: CASSAQGNQETQYF. CDR3 in DNA: TGTGCCAGCAGCGCTCAGGGAAATCAAGAGACCCAGTACTTC.

The chain joins TRBV6-1 to TRBJ1-1; the D gene is possibly TRBD1 (5 bases). V was trimmed by 5 bases and J by 1 base, leaving 14 bases between them. There are 15 residues in the CDR3. Germline loops: CDR1 MNHNS, CDR2 SASEGT. The DNA of the CDR3 is TGTGCCAGCAGTTTGACTGGAGGGGCGAACACTGAAGCTTTCTTT. Translating it yields CASSLTGGANTEAFF.

The gene calls are TRBV19 and TRBJ1-2; D ambiguous. The CDR3 consists of 14 residues. The germline gives CDR1 LNHDA, CDR2 SQIVND (reference sequence). V lost 4 bases and J 4 bases, leaving 13 bases between the germline ends. CDR3 DNA sequence: TGTGCCAGTAGTAGGGATAGCTCCACCTATGGCTACACCTTC. Protein product: CASSRDSSTYGYTF. Together with reference TRBV19 and TRBJ1-2, the CDR3 gives the full variable domain: DGGITQSPKYLFRKEGQNVTLSCEQNLNHDAMYWYRQDPGQGLRLIYYSQIVNDFQKGDIAEGYSVSREKKESFPLTVTSAQKNPTAFYLCASSRDSSTYGYTFGSGTRLTVV.

The gene calls are TRBV9 and TRBJ2-1; TRBD2 matches 7 bases. Germline CDR1 is SGDLS and CDR2 is YYNGEE. The CDR3 consists of 15 residues. Trimming at V came to 2 bases and at J to 8 bases, leaving 10 bases not matched to a gene. The CDR3 DNA reads as TGTGCCAGCAGCGTCGAGGGGAGGGCCATGGATGAGCAGTTCTTC. It yields the protein CASSVEGRAMDEQFF.

Concerning this clone itself: Relative to the germline gene, one junction end is altered; a read error may explain this. V gene TRBV28 combines with J gene TRBJ2-7; D gene unclear. CDR1 MDHEN and CDR2 SYDVKM come from the germline V gene. The CDR3 runs to 12 residues. The CDR3 coding sequence is TGTGCCAGCAGTTCCTCAACAAACGAGCGGTACTTC. This sequence encodes CASSSSTNERYF.

The chain links TRBV11-2 to TRBJ2-7, with D uncertain. Germline CDR1 reads SGHAT; CDR2 reads FQNNGV. Trimming took off 8 bases at V and 1 base at J, with 9 bases between the two ends. The CDR3 contains 12 residues. For the CDR3, the DNA is TGTGCCAGCCGCCGGGCTTCCTACGAGCAGTACTTC. It specifies CASRRASYEQYF.

The V gene is TRBV7-2, the J gene TRBJ2-5; 10 positions match TRBD2. CDR1 and CDR2 (germline): SGHTA, FQGNSA. This CDR3 region has 16 residues. V gave up 0 bases and J gave up 1 base; unmatched junction bases: 2. This CDR3 is CASSLAGLAPQETQYF. CDR3 bases: TGTGCCAGCAGCTTAGCGGGACTAGCGCCCCAAGAGACCCAGTACTTC.

V gene TRBV7-9 combines with J gene TRBJ2-1; 8 nucleotides line up with TRBD2. V shed 7 bases and J 1 base; nucleotides not matched to a gene: 15. The CDR3 extends over 18 amino acids. Germline CDR1 SEHNR, CDR2 FQNEAQ (reference sequence). The CDR3 here is CASTALGGGPLSYNEQFF. As DNA, the CDR3 is TGTGCCAGCACCGCACTCGGGGGGGGTCCCCTTTCCTACAATGAGCAGTTCTTC.

The V gene is TRBV5-1, the J gene TRBJ2-7; no clear D gene. Germline V gives CDR1 SGHRS, CDR2 YFSETQ. The CDR3 runs 15 residues. V gave up 0 bases and J gave up 2 bases, with 12 bases separating them. CDR3 region: CASSLGPSGPYEQYF. For the CDR3, the DNA is TGCGCCAGCAGCTTGGGACCCTCCGGGCCCTACGAGCAGTACTTC. Variable domain in full (rest from reference TRBV5-1 and TRBJ2-7): KAGVTQTPRYLIKTRGQQVTLSCSPISGHRSVSWYQQTPGQGLQFLFEYFSETQRNKGNFPGRFSGRQFSNSRSEMNVSTLELGDSALYLCASSLGPSGPYEQYFGPGTRLTVT.

The chain recombines TRBV5-1 with TRBJ2-5; D is ambiguous. From germline, CDR1 is SGHRS and CDR2 YFSETQ. Trimming stripped 2 bases from V and 3 bases from J, with 5 bases between. CDR3 length equals 12 residues. The CDR3 here is CASSFNEETQYF. The CDR3 coding sequence is TGCGCCAGCAGCTTCAATGAAGAGACCCAGTACTTC.